This paragraph covers one T cell receptor (beta chain) sequence. Its antigen remains unidentified. These data originate in a study of siplizumab effects on memory and regulatory T cells. The study's findings and limits: Only a minor fraction of alloreactive clones mapped to unstimulated subsets. In controls, 26.9% of mappable alloreactive CD4+ clones were Treg-derived on average, versus 68.8% with siplizumab. Both greater diversity than memory cells and a major contribution to the alloresponse seemed to characterize naive T cells.

The CDR3 consists of 14 residues. With 2 bases removed from V and 7 bases from J, the gap between germline ends came to 14 bases. Germline V gene sequence: CDR1 MNHNY, CDR2 SVGAGI (reference sequence). Per individual sample, about 97,000 TCR templates were assayed. TCRdb's table, derived via immunoSEQ multiplex PCR, lists solely in-frame clones and lacks some. The sample holds around 100,000 clones; 94% are singletons and the top ten take 1% to 1.5%. The receptor was derived from a human donor in good health. This chain uses TRBV6-6 with TRBJ1-2, with D possibly TRBD1 on 6 matching bases. Sequenced material: non-Treg CD4+ T cells sorted from blood. Here the CDR3 DNA reads TGTGCCAGCAGTTACCCAGGGGAAAGGGGTGGCTACACCTTC. Translation gives CASSYPGERGGYTF.